Listed below are T cell receptor beta chains from one sample, sequenced in a study of blood T cell repertoires in COVID-19. Assay: immunoSEQ multiplex PCR; the TCRdb copy retains only in-frame clones and omits some. Of 150,000 to 200,000 clones in the sample, around nine tenths were seen once. Sequencing input: peripheral blood. The receptors derive from a man younger than 35 with active or convalescent COVID-19. Both conserved end residues are part of each CDR3. D genes are given only for firm matches. Rows may omit the clone size; those that give it use once, few, many or a size class.

TRBV6-1	TRBJ1-6	-	-	TGTGCCAGCAGTGAAGAAAGAGTTGCCGCTTCACCCCTCCACTTT	CASSEERVAASPLHF
TRBV28	TRBJ1-1	-	-	TGTGCCAGCAGTAGGGGTGGGAAAGGGTCAACTGAAGCTTTCTTT	CASSRGGKGSTEAFF
TRBV28	TRBJ2-2	-	-	TGTGCCAGCAGTTTTGTACAGCCATACACCGGGGAGCTGTTTTTT	CASSFVQPYTGELFF
TRBV27	TRBJ1-4	-	-	TGTGCCAGCAGTTCGCTCAGGGTATTTGGTGAAAAACTGTTTTTT	CASSSLRVFGEKLFF
TRBV27	TRBJ2-7	-	-	TGTGCCAGCAATCCATCCGGGGGGCCCTACGAGCAGTACTTC	CASNPSGGPYEQYF
TRBV29-1	TRBJ2-2	few	-	TGCAGCGGAAACAGGGTTACCGGGGAGCTGTTTTTT	CSGNRVTGELFF
TRBV7-9	TRBJ1-3	-	-	TGTGCCAGCAGCTTCACAGGGACGAGAGGAAACACCATATATTTT	CASSFTGTRGNTIYF
TRBV5-1	TRBJ1-5	-	-	TGCGCCAGCAGCTCGGAGGGGTCGAGCAATCAGCCCCAGCATTTT	CASSSEGSSNQPQHF
TRBV5-1	TRBJ1-2	-	-	TGCGCCAGCAGCTTGAGAGGCGGCAACTACGAGACCCTCTATGGCTACACCTTC	CASSLRGGNYETLYGYTF
TRBV11-2	TRBJ2-3	-	TRBD2	TGTGCCAGCAGCGCCCGACTAGCGGGCAGCACAGATACGCAGTATTTT	CASSARLAGSTDTQYF
TRBV6-5	TRBJ1-5	-	-	TGTGCCACCGAACAGGTTCGCCTGTGGAGTCCCCAGCATTTT	CATEQVRLWSPQHF
TRBV2	TRBJ1-4	-	TRBD1	TGTGCCAGCATTAGGGACAGGGGGATCTCGAATGAAAAACTGTTTTTT	CASIRDRGISNEKLFF
TRBV7-6	TRBJ2-3	-	-	TGTGCCAGCAGCCCCCCCACGGGAGCCAAAGATACGCAGTATTTT	CASSPPTGAKDTQYF
TRBV4-3	TRBJ2-1	-	-	TGCGCCAGCAGCCAAGATTCGGGTAGGAGCCCATACAATGAGCAGTTCTTC	CASSQDSGRSPYNEQFF
TRBV3-1/TRBV3-2	TRBJ1-2	-	-	TGTGCCAGCAGCCAAGATTTTCCCCTCGGCTACACCTTC	CASSQDFPLGYTF
TRBV2	TRBJ1-4	-	TRBD1	TGTGCCAGCAGTAGCCCTGGCACAGGGGATGAAAAACTGTTTTTT	CASSSPGTGDEKLFF
TRBV6-5	TRBJ1-2	once	TRBD1	TGTGCCAGCGTCAGGGGGCGCAACGGCTATGGCTACACCTTC	CASVRGRNGYGYTF
TRBV27	TRBJ1-1	-	TRBD1	TGTGCCAGCAGTACTGGGACAGCGAACACTGAAGCTTTCTTT	CASSTGTANTEAFF
TRBV2	TRBJ2-2	-	-	TGTGCCAGCAGTGACCCGGGAATCACCGGGGAGCTGTTTTTT	CASSDPGITGELFF
TRBV6-2/TRBV6-3	TRBJ2-1	-	TRBD2	TGTGCCAGCAGTCGGCATCGGACTAGCGGGAATTGGGATGAGCAGTTCTTC	CASSRHRTSGNWDEQFF
TRBV25-1	TRBJ1-2	-	-	TGTGCCAGCAGCGGAAGCGCGACCCGGGACATCAACTATGGCTACACCTTC	CASSGSATRDINYGYTF
TRBV25-1	TRBJ2-5	once	-	TGTGCCAGCAGTGACATCAGGGGGGCCGGAGAGACCCAGTACTTC	CASSDIRGAGETQYF
TRBV5-1	TRBJ1-1	-	TRBD1	TGCGCCAGCAGCCGGACAGGGGAGGGGAACACTGAAGCTTTCTTT	CASSRTGEGNTEAFF
TRBV24-1	TRBJ1-4	few	TRBD1	TGTGCCACCAGCGATAGCGACAGGGCCGAAAAACTGTTTTTT	CATSDSDRAEKLFF
TRBV3-1/TRBV3-2	TRBJ1-6	-	-	TGTGCCAGCAGAGCTGCGGGCGCCTATAATTCACCCCTCCACTTT	CASRAAGAYNSPLHF
TRBV7-9	TRBJ1-4	-	-	TGTGCCAGCAGCTCGTCTGGCGGAGGTGATGAAAAACTGTTTTTT	CASSSSGGGDEKLFF
TRBV10-3	TRBJ1-2	-	-	TGTGCCATCAGTGCCGACAGAAACTATGGCTACACCTTC	CAISADRNYGYTF
TRBV27	TRBJ1-1	-	-	TGTGCCAGCAGTTTTAGCCGGCCGAACACTGAAGCTTTCTTT	CASSFSRPNTEAFF
TRBV10-3	TRBJ1-4	-	TRBD1	TGTGCCATCGGGGACAGGGACGGAAAACTGTTTTTT	CAIGDRDGKLFF
TRBV20-1	TRBJ2-1	-	TRBD2	TGCAGTGCTAGTATGGGCGGGGGGGCCGCTGAGCAGTTCTTC	CSASMGGGAAEQFF
TRBV24-1	TRBJ2-3	-	-	TGTGCCACCAGTGACCGGGGGAGCACAGATACGCAGTATTTT	CATSDRGSTDTQYF
TRBV7-9	TRBJ2-3	-	TRBD2	TGTGCCAGCAGCCGGATACTAGCGGGAGTGGAAGATACGCAGTATTTT	CASSRILAGVEDTQYF